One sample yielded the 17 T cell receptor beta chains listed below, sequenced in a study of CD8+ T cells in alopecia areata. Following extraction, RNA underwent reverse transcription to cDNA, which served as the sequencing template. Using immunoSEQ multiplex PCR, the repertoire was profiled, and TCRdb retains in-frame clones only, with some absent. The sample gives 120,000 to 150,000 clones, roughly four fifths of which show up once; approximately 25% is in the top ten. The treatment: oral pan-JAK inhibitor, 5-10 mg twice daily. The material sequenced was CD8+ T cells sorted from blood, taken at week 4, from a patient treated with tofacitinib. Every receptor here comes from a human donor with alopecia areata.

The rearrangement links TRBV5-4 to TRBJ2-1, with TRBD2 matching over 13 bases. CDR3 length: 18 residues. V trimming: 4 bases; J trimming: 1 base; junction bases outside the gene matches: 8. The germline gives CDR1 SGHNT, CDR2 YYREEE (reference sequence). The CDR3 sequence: CASSRGTSGGASYNEQFF. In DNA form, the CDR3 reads TGTGCCAGCAGCCGGGGAACTAGCGGGGGGGCGTCCTACAATGAGCAGTTCTTC.

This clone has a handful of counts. This CDR3 reads CAISDPTSVTVELFF. CDR3 bases: TGTGCCATCAGTGACCCGACATCGGTAACGGTGGAGCTGTTTTTT. V and J are TRBV10-3 and TRBJ2-2; D gene uncertain. The CDR3 is made up of 15 amino acids. V was shortened by 3 bases and J by 10 bases, with 18 bases between the two germline ends. Per germline, CDR1 ENHRY and CDR2 SYGVKD.

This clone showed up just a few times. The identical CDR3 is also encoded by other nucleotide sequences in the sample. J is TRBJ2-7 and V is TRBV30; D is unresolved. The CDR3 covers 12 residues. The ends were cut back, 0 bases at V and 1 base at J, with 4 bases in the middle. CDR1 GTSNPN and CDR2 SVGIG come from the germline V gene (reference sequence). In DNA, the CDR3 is TGTGCCTGGAGTGTTAGTTCCTACGAGCAGTACTTC. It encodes CAWSVSSYEQYF.

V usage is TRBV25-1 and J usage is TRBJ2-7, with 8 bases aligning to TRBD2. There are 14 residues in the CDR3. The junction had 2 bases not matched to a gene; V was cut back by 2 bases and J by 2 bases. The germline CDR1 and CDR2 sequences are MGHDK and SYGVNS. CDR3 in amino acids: CASSEQGLAYEQYF. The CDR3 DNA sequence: TGTGCCAGCAGTGAACAGGGACTAGCCTACGAGCAGTACTTC.

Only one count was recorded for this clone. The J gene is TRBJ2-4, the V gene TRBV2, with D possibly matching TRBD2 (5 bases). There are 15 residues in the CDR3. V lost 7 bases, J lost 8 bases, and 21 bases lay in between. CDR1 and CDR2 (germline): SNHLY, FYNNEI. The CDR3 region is CASTSPGVPWDIQYF. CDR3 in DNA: TGTGCCAGCACTTCTCCCGGGGTTCCATGGGACATTCAGTACTTC.

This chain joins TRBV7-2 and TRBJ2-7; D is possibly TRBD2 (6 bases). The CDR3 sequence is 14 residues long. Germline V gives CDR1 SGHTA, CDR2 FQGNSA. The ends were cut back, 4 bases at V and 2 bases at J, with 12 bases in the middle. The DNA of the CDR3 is TGTGCCAGCAGCTCCTTCGGGGGAACCTACGAGCAGTACTTC. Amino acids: CASSSFGGTYEQYF.

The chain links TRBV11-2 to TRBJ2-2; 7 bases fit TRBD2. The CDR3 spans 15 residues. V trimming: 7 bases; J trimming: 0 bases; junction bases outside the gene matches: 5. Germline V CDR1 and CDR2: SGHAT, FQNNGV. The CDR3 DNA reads TGTGCCAGCACCAAACGGGGGGCGAACACCGGGGAGCTGTTTTTT. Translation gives CASTKRGANTGELFF.

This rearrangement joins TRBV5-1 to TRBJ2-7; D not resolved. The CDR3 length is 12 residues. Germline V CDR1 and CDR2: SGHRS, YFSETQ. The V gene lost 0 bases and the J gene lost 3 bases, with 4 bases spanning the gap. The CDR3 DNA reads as TGCGCCAGCAGCTTGGACGTCTACGAGCAGTACTTC. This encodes CASSLDVYEQYF.

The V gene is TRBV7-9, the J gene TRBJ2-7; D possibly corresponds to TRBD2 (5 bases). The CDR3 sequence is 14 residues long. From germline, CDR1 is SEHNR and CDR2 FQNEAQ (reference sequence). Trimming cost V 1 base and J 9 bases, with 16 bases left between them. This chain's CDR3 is CASSLVTTAAGQYF. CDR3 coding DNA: TGTGCCAGCAGCTTAGTTACAACAGCGGCGGGGCAGTACTTC. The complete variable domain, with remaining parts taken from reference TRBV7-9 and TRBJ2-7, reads DTGVSQNPRHKITKRGQNVTFRCDPISEHNRLYWYRQTLGQGPEFLTYFQNEAQLEKSRLLSDRFSAERPKGSFSTLEIQRTEQGDSAMYLCASSLVTTAAGQYFGPGTRLTVT.

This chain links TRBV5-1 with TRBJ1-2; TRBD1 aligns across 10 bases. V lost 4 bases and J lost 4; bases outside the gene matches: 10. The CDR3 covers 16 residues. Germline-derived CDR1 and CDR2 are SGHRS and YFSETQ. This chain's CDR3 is CASSPTGQGEFYGYTF. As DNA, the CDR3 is TGCGCCAGCAGCCCGACCGGACAGGGGGAATTCTATGGCTACACCTTC.

The CDR3 is CASSQPDLGALNTEAFF. DNA of the CDR3: TGCGCCAGCAGCCAACCTGATCTAGGCGCACTGAACACTGAAGCTTTCTTT. The rearrangement uses TRBV4-1 and TRBJ1-1; D is ambiguous. The CDR3 length is 17 residues. CDR1 MGHRA and CDR2 YSYEKL come from the germline V gene. V was trimmed by 2 bases and J by 0 bases, leaving 16 bases between them.

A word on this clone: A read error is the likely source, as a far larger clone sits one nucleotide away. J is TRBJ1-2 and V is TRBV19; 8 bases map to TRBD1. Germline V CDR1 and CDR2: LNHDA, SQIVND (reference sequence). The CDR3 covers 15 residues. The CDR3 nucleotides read TGCGCCAGCAGCCAAGATAGGACAGGGCAATATGGCTACACCTTC. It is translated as CASSQDRTGQYGYTF.

CDR3 residues: CAWSDDSGEQYF. The CDR3 DNA reads TGTGCCTGGAGCGACGACTCGGGAGAGCAGTACTTC. This rearrangement joins TRBV30 to TRBJ2-5; a possible D gene is TRBD2 (6 bases). Germline V gives CDR1 GTSNPN, CDR2 SVGIG (reference sequence). This CDR3 region has 12 residues. V lost 3 bases to trimming and J lost 11 bases, with 16 bases between them.

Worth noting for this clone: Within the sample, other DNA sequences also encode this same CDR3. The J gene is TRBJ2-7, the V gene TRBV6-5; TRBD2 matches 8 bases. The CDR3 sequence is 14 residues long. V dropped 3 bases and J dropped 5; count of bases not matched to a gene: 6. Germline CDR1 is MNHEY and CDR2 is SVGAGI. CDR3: CASSYSTSGDEQYF. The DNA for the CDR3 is TGTGCCAGCAGTTATTCCACTAGCGGCGACGAGCAGTACTTC.

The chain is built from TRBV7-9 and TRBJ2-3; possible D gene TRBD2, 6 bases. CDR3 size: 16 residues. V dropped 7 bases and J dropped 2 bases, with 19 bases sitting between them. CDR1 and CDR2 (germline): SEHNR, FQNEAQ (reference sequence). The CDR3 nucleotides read TGTGCCAGCACCAAACAATTACTAGCCTACACAGATACGCAGTATTTT. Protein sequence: CASTKQLLAYTDTQYF.

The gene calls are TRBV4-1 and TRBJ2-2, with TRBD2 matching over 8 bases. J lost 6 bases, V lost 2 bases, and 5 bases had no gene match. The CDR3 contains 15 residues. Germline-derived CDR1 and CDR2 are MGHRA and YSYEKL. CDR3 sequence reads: CASSQLLSGAGELFF. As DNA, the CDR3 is TGCGCCAGCAGCCAACTCCTTAGCGGGGCCGGGGAGCTGTTTTTT.

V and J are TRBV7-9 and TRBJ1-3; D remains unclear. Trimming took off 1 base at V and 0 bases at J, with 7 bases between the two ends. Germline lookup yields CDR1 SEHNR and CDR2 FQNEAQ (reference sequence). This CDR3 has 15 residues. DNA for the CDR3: TGTGCCAGCAGCTTAGAACGGCTCTCTGGAAACACCATATATTTT. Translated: CASSLERLSGNTIYF.